The clone carrying this TCR beta chain showed up just once. Its matching antigen is unknown. CDR1 and CDR2 (germline): SGHAT, FQDESV (reference sequence). Trimming took 5 bases from V and 10 from J; bases not matched to a gene: 16. The CDR3 sequence is 16 residues long. These data belong to a study of cytomegalovirus exposure and HLA in healthy donors. Broader study findings: The presence/absence work took it that sequencing depth was about the same across donors.

PCR involved 60 Vbeta and 13 Jbeta primers. The table came from immunoSEQ multiplex PCR; TCRdb's copy has only in-frame clones and leaves some out. Counted here are roughly 150,000 clones, over 70% occurring once; the ten biggest clones make up 4.5% to 6%. The V call is TRBV11-1, the J call TRBJ2-2; 7 nucleotides agree with TRBD2. This receptor was taken from a man aged 30 to 39 in good health and CMV-seropositive. Sequencing used PBMCs. The CDR3: CASSPHLGGLGMELFF. As DNA, the CDR3 is TGTGCCAGCAGCCCACACCTGGGCGGACTAGGGATGGAGCTGTTTTTT.